Presented here are 19 T cell receptor beta chains from one specimen sequenced in a study of cytomegalovirus exposure and HLA in healthy donors. This table comes from immunoSEQ multiplex PCR, and its TCRdb copy is limited to in-frame clones, with some not included. This sample has some 170,000 clones, with more than 75% found just once. Specimen: PBMCs. The source is a man between 18 and 29 years old in good health and CMV-seropositive.

The chain employs TRBV4-3 and TRBJ2-2; 8 bases agree with TRBD2. The CDR3 covers 16 residues. Trimming took 5 bases from V and 5 from J; bases not matched to a gene: 10. CDR1 is LGHNA and CDR2 is YSLEER in the germline V gene. The CDR3 DNA sequence: TGCGCCAGCAGCGTAGGGACTAGAGAAGGGACCGGGGAGCTGTTTTTT. This gives the protein CASSVGTREGTGELFF.

The chain joins TRBV9 to TRBJ1-2; D uncertain. This CDR3 region has 13 residues. The germline V gene encodes CDR1 SGDLS and CDR2 YYNGEE. Trimming took off 1 base at V and 6 bases at J, with 10 bases between the two ends. The CDR3 sequence is CASSVTSNDGYTF. The CDR3 DNA is TGTGCCAGCAGCGTAACATCCAATGATGGCTACACCTTC.

V is TRBV29-1 and J is TRBJ1-1, with D hard to call. Trimming cost V 3 bases and J 0 bases, with 8 bases left between them. CDR3 length: 13 amino acids. CDR1 is SQVTM, CDR2 ANQGSEA, per germline. The CDR3 DNA follows: TGCAGCGTTGAGGGCAGGCTGAACACTGAAGCTTTCTTT. Its protein is CSVEGRLNTEAFF.

The chain carries TRBV11-1 and TRBJ2-7; D might be TRBD1 (5 bases). The CDR3 has 14 amino acids. Germline CDR1 and CDR2: SGHAT and FQDESV (reference sequence). Trimming removed 5 bases at V and 1 base at J, with 12 bases between. The CDR3 sequence is CASSPSRGSYEQYF. DNA of the CDR3: TGTGCCAGCAGCCCCTCAAGGGGTTCCTACGAGCAGTACTTC.

The V and J genes are TRBV2 and TRBJ2-5, with 7 bases aligning to TRBD2. Trimming took 7 bases from V and 3 from J; bases not matched to a gene: 8. Germline loops: CDR1 SNHLY, CDR2 FYNNEI. This CDR3 region has 14 residues. The CDR3: CASNSWGGEETQYF. CDR3 DNA: TGTGCCAGCAATAGTTGGGGGGGGGAAGAGACCCAGTACTTC.

The CDR3: CASSPTGLRYGYTF. CDR3 nucleotides: TGTGCCAGCAGTCCGACAGGGCTCCGTTATGGCTACACCTTC. V and J are TRBV27 and TRBJ1-2; the match to TRBD1 covers 7 bases. The CDR3 has 14 residues. Germline V gene data show CDR1 as MNHEY and CDR2 as SMNVEV (reference sequence). After removal of 5 bases from V and 5 bases from J, the junction contained 8 bases not matched to a gene.

The V call is TRBV6-5, the J call TRBJ1-1; 11 bases line up with TRBD1. The CDR3 covers 14 residues. Trimming took 4 bases from V and 5 from J; bases not matched to a gene: 3. Germline V gives CDR1 MNHEY, CDR2 SVGAGI. CDR3 sequence: CASSFGTGGTEAFF. The CDR3 DNA follows: TGTGCCAGCAGTTTTGGGACAGGGGGGACTGAAGCTTTCTTT.

The chain uses TRBV15 and TRBJ2-2, with D maybe TRBD1 (6 bases). Germline V CDR1 and CDR2: LNHNV, YYDKDF (reference sequence). V lost 5 bases and J lost 1, with 14 bases in between. CDR3 length: 16 amino acids. The CDR3 DNA reads as TGTGCCACCAGCCCCGGACAGATAATGAACACCGGGGAGCTGTTTTTT. Amino acid sequence: CATSPGQIMNTGELFF.

This clone was seen a handful of times. The chain recombines TRBV5-6 with TRBJ1-2; D unclear. Trimming cost V 2 bases and J 3 bases, with 8 bases left between them. Germline CDR1 reads SGHDT; CDR2 reads YYEEEE. The CDR3 runs to 13 residues. CDR3 sequence (DNA): TGTGCCAGCAGCTTCGGGAGGCACTATGGCTACACCTTC. Translation: CASSFGRHYGYTF.

The chain employs TRBV10-3 and TRBJ2-3; no firm D call. Germline V gene data show CDR1 as ENHRY and CDR2 as SYGVKD. The germline V and J ends were trimmed by 3 bases and 6 bases, with 7 bases remaining between them. There are 12 residues in the CDR3. The CDR3: CAISELSDTQYF. Written as DNA, the CDR3 is TGTGCCATCAGTGAATTATCCGATACGCAGTATTTT.

V gene TRBV6-5 combines with J gene TRBJ2-7; D gene unclear. V was shortened by 0 bases and J by 2 bases, with 14 bases between the two germline ends. CDR1 is MNHEY, CDR2 SVGAGI, per germline. The CDR3 runs to 16 residues. The CDR3 DNA follows: TGTGCCAGCAGTTACTCGATTTCAGGAAGGACCTACGAGCAGTACTTC. This translates into CASSYSISGRTYEQYF.

The gene calls are TRBV19 and TRBJ2-3; D possibly corresponds to TRBD2 (5 bases). CDR3 length equals 14 residues. The V end was cut by 3 bases, the J end by 2 bases, with 9 bases between. CDR1 is LNHDA and CDR2 is SQIVND in the germline V gene (reference sequence). CDR3 sequence reads: CASSIDYFTDTQYF. CDR3 DNA: TGTGCCAGTAGTATTGACTATTTCACAGATACGCAGTATTTT.

This chain joins TRBV5-1 and TRBJ1-1; D unresolved. Per the germline V gene, CDR1 is SGHRS and CDR2 is YFSETQ. V lost 1 base and J lost 3, with 10 bases in between. This CDR3 is built from 14 residues. CDR3 nucleotide sequence: TGCGCCAGCAGCTTGAACCGAGTGGACACTGAAGCTTTCTTT. It translates to CASSLNRVDTEAFF.

This chain connects TRBV9 to TRBJ2-1; 9 nucleotides line up with TRBD2. CDR1 is SGDLS, CDR2 YYNGEE, per germline. The CDR3 totals 15 residues. Unmatched junction bases numbered 5, after V lost 1 base and J lost 6 bases. This CDR3 reads CASSVSGGGANEQFF. The CDR3 region has the DNA TGTGCCAGCAGCGTATCAGGCGGGGGGGCCAATGAGCAGTTCTTC.

The rearrangement uses TRBV5-6 and TRBJ2-7; D might be TRBD2 (5 bases). V lost 1 base and J 0 bases, leaving 8 bases between the germline ends. Germline values: CDR1 SGHDT, CDR2 YYEEEE. This CDR3 has 14 amino acids. The CDR3 DNA reads TGTGCCAGCAGCTTGCTTGGGAGCTCCTACGAGCAGTACTTC. It specifies CASSLLGSSYEQYF.

The chain is built from TRBV7-9 and TRBJ2-5, with 7 nucleotides matching TRBD1. The CDR3 extends over 14 amino acids. CDR1 SEHNR and CDR2 FQNEAQ come from the germline V gene (reference sequence). With 3 bases clipped from V and 2 bases from J, the junction kept 3 bases outside the gene matches. The CDR3 region has the DNA TGTGCCAGCAGCTTTAGACAGGGACAAGAGACCCAGTACTTC. Its protein product is CASSFRQGQETQYF.

V usage is TRBV9 and J usage is TRBJ2-2, with 7 bases matching TRBD2. Germline V gives CDR1 SGDLS, CDR2 YYNGEE. The CDR3 totals 15 residues. The trim removed 0 bases at V and 4 bases at J, leaving 3 bases unmatched. CDR3 amino acids: CASSVDGGTTGELFF. Here the CDR3 DNA reads TGTGCCAGCAGCGTAGACGGGGGGACCACCGGGGAGCTGTTTTTT.

The rearrangement joins TRBV2 to TRBJ2-3; D might be TRBD2 (6 bases). This CDR3 is 15 amino acids long. Germline V gene sequence: CDR1 SNHLY, CDR2 FYNNEI. Trimming took 7 bases from V and 5 from J, leaving 19 bases between them. The DNA of the CDR3 is TGTGCCAGCAACCCTCCCGGAACCGGGGGAGATACGCAGTATTTT. As protein: CASNPPGTGGDTQYF.

This clone has more than one count but fewer than ten. The CDR3 DNA reads TGTGCCAGCAGCCACCAAATTGGACGACAGCATGGCTACACCTTC. It encodes CASSHQIGRQHGYTF. V and J are TRBV5-8 and TRBJ1-2; tentatively, D is TRBD1 (5 bases). Germline loops: CDR1 SGHTS, CDR2 YDEGEE. V gave up 4 bases and J gave up 6 bases, with 19 bases separating them. The CDR3 has 15 residues.